This T cell receptor (beta chain) derives from a study of cytomegalovirus exposure and HLA in healthy donors. The CDR3 sequence is 15 residues long. Trimming cost V 2 bases and J 8 bases; bases outside gene matches: 7. From germline, CDR1 is SGDLS and CDR2 YYNGEE. 60 Vbeta and 13 Jbeta primers were used in PCR. TCRdb keeps only in-frame clones here, not all; method: immunoSEQ multiplex PCR. Here the sample spans about 240,000 clones, 70% to 90% being singletons. The sample comprised PBMCs. V gene TRBV9 combines with J gene TRBJ2-1; 10 bases align to TRBD2. This TCR was recovered from a woman aged 55 to 70 in good health and CMV-seropositive. This CDR3 reads CASSVTSGILYEQFF. The DNA for the CDR3 is TGTGCCAGCAGCGTTACTAGCGGGATCCTATATGAGCAGTTCTTC.